A selection of T cell receptor beta chains follows, all from one sample in a study of response to subunit inactivated influenza vaccine. TCRdb re-analysed the RT-PCR reads in MiXCR, keeping a single row per CDR3 protein. In the table there are about 190,000 distinct CDR3 sequences, 13% to 15% of which are singletons. Sequenced material: CD8+ T cells sorted from PBMCs, taken more than 4 days after vaccination. Every receptor here comes from a man in his fifties or sixties who received an inactivated influenza vaccine. Both conserved end residues are part of each CDR3. Fields, in order: clone size, D gene, V gene, J gene, CDR3 DNA, CDR3 protein. The D gene is left open where the match is weak. Clone size is shown for a subset of rows, as once, few, many or a class of expanded clone.

few	NA	TRBV12-3/TRBV12-4	TRBJ2-7	TGTGCCAGCAGCCAAAGGGGAGGCGAGCAGTACTTC	CASSQRGGEQYF
NA	NA	TRBV7-2	TRBJ2-3	TGTGCCAGCAGCTTAGCGGGAGCTACCACAGATACGCAGTATTTT	CASSLAGATTDTQYF
NA	NA	TRBV6-5	TRBJ2-3	TGTGCCAGCAGTTACCTGATGCGGGGAGCAGATACGCAGTATTTT	CASSYLMRGADTQYF
NA	TRBD2	TRBV12-3/TRBV12-4	TRBJ2-3	TGTGCCAGCAGGGCCACTAGCGGGGACGATACGCAGTATTTT	CASRATSGDDTQYF
many	NA	TRBV7-2	TRBJ2-1	TGTGCCAGTCGGGACCGACTTAGCTCCTACAATGAGCAGTTCTTC	CASRDRLSSYNEQFF
NA	NA	TRBV7-2	TRBJ2-5	TGTGCCAGCAGCTTCGGGACCCCGGCCCAGTACTTC	CASSFGTPAQYF
NA	NA	TRBV5-5	TRBJ2-4	TGTGCCAGCAGCCCGGGCCATAACATTCAGTACTTC	CASSPGHNIQYF
NA	TRBD2	TRBV14	TRBJ2-1	TGTGCCAGCAGTCCTGGACTAGCGGGACGAGATGAGCAGTTCTTC	CASSPGLAGRDEQFF
many	NA	TRBV7-9	TRBJ1-5	TGTGCCAGCAGCTTAATCGGTTACAATCAGCCCCAGCATTTT	CASSLIGYNQPQHF
many	TRBD1	TRBV7-2	TRBJ2-1	TGTGCCAGCAGCCCGGACAGGGTCTCCTACAATGAGCAGTTCTTC	CASSPDRVSYNEQFF